One sample yielded the 3 T cell receptor beta chains listed below, sequenced in a study of blood T cell repertoires in COVID-19. Assay used: immunoSEQ multiplex PCR; TCRdb lists only in-frame clones, some missing. The table includes a few hundred thousand clones, 88% detected once. Sequenced sample: peripheral blood. These receptors were obtained from a woman between 45 and 60 years old with active or convalescent COVID-19.

The rearrangement joins TRBV11-2 to TRBJ2-3; 11 positions agree with TRBD2. Unmatched junction bases numbered 8, after V lost 1 base and J lost 5 bases. The CDR3 consists of 17 residues. Germline CDR1 and CDR2: SGHAT and FQNNGV. The CDR3 DNA reads as TGTGCCAGCAGCTTAGGGGTTAGCGGGGGGGCCGTAGATACGCAGTATTTT. It yields the protein CASSLGVSGGAVDTQYF.

This clone was recorded once. V gene TRBV5-4 combines with J gene TRBJ2-2, with D uncertain. From germline, CDR1 is SGHNT and CDR2 YYREEE (reference sequence). With 2 bases removed from V and 0 bases from J, the gap between germline ends came to 8 bases. The CDR3 length is 15 residues. CDR3 loop: CASSFIPSNTGELFF. CDR3 DNA sequence: TGTGCCAGCAGCTTTATCCCCTCGAACACCGGGGAGCTGTTTTTT.

Details on this clone: The sample carries other DNA sequences with the same CDR3. The chain recombines TRBV18 with TRBJ2-7; D might be TRBD2 (5 bases). Germline CDR1 and CDR2: KGHSH and LQKENI. This CDR3 spans 14 amino acids. Trimming took off 2 bases at V and 3 bases at J, with 11 bases between the two ends. Here the CDR3 reads CASSPGGGNYEQYF. CDR3 in DNA: TGTGCCAGCTCACCAGGAGGTGGTAACTACGAGCAGTACTTC.